Sequencing of this TCR beta chain was carried out in a study of CD8 T cells in ankylosing spondylitis. Overall study results and limits: Past studies reported some motif variants in reactive arthritis synovial fluid and blood. Matched synovial fluid from ankylosing spondylitis patients was reported to be enriched for disease-linked clones. A motif of eight highly homologous TCR beta variants was seen as apparently characteristic of ankylosing spondylitis blood. Disease-linked clones displayed a CD8+ phenotype and appeared relatively rarely in peripheral blood.

Molecular-barcoded quantitative 5'-RACE produced these TCR beta libraries. TCRdb passed the 5' RACE reads through MiXCR, listing each CDR3 protein once. The sample has some 840,000 distinct CDR3 sequences; 10% to 15% are singletons. V was clipped by 3 bases and J by 3 bases, with 7 bases between them. The CDR3 is 13 amino acids. The sample holds many counts of this clonotype. Its target is unknown. The specimen was blood, either unsorted or a sorted T cell fraction (not recorded which). The chain couples TRBV12-3 or TRBV12-4 to TRBJ2-3, with a weak D call TRBD1 (5 bases). The sequence was collected from a male donor with ankylosing spondylitis. The CDR3 spells CASSFKGTDTQYF. The CDR3 DNA reads as TGTGCCAGCAGTTTTAAGGGGACAGATACGCAGTATTTT.